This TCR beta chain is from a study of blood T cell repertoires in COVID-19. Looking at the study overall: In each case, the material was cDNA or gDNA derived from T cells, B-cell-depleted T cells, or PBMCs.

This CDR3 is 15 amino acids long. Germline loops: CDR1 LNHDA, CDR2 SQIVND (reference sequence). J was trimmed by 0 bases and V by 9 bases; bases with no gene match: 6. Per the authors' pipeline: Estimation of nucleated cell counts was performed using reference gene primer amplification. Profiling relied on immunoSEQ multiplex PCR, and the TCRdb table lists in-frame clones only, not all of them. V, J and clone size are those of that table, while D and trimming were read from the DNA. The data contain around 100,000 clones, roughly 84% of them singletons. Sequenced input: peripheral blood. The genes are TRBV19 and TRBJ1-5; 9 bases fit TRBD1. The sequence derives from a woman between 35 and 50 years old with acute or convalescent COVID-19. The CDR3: CASRDRAYSNQPQHF. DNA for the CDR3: TGTGCCAGCCGGGACAGGGCTTATAGCAATCAGCCCCAGCATTTT.